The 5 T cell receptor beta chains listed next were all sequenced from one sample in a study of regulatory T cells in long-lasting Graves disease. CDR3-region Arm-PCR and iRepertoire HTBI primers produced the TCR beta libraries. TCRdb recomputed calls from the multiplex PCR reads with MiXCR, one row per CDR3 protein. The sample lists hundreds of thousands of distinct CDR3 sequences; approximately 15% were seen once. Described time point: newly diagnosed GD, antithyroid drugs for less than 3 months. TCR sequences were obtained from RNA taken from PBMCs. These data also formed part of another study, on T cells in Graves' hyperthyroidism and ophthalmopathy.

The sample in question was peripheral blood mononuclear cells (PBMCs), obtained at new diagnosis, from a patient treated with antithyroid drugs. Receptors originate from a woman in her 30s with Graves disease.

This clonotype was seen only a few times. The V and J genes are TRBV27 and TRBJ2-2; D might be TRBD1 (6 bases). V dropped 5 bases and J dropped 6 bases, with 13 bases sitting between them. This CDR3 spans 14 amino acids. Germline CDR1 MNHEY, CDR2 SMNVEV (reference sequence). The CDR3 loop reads CASSLLQGAGELFF. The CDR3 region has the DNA TGTGCCAGCAGTCTCCTACAGGGCGCCGGGGAGCTGTTTTTT.

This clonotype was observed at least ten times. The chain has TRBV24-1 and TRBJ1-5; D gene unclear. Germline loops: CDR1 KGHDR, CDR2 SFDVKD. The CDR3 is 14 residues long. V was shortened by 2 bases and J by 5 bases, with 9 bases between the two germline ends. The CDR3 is CATSDSAGYQPQHF. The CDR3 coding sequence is TGTGCCACCAGTGATTCGGCCGGGTATCAGCCCCAGCATTTT.

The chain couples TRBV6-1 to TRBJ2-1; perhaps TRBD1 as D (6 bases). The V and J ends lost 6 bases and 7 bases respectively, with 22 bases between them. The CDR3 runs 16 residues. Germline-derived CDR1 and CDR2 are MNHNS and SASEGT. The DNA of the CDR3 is TGTGCCAGCAGACAACTGGTAGGGACAAAGGGGAATGAGCAGTTCTTC. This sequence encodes CASRQLVGTKGNEQFF.

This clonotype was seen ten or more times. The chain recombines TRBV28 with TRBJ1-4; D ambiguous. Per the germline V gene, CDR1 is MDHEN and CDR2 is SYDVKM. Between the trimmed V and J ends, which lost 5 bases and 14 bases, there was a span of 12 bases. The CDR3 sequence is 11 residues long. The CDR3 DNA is TGTGCCAGCAGTACCGGGTTAGGGCTGTTTTTT. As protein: CASSTGLGLFF.

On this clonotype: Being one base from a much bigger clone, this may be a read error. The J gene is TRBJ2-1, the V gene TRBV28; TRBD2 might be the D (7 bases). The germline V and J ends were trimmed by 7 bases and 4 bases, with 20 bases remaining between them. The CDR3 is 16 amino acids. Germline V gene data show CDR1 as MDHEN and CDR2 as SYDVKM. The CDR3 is CASNVGSGGLYNEQFF. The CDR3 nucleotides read TGTGCCAGCAACGTAGGGTCGGGGGGCCTATACAATGAGCAGTTCTTC. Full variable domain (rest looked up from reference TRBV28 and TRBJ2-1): DVKVTQSSRYLVKRTGEKVFLECVQDMDHENMFWYRQDPGLGLRLIYFSYDVKMKEKGDIPEGYSVSREKKERFSLILESASTNQTSMYLCASNVGSGGLYNEQFFGPGTRLTVL.